This T cell receptor beta chain was recovered during a study of early stage breast cancer tumors. This CDR3 comprises 16 residues. Per germline, CDR1 SGHDT and CDR2 YYEEEE. Between the trimmed V and J ends, which lost 0 bases and 1 base, there was a span of 12 bases. Study results and limitations: Compared with adjacent normal breast tissue, tumors showed roughly 2.5-fold greater T cell density and higher clonality.

Each sample had two DNA replicates, about 0.47 ug blood or about 1.5 ug tissue. The assay was immunoSEQ multiplex PCR, and TCRdb's table has in-frame clones only and misses some. The sample yields roughly 10,000 clones, approximately 68% seen once. To note about this clone: The antigen is unknown.

Specimen: breast tumor tissue. The chain joins TRBV5-6 to TRBJ2-3, with unresolved D. The source is a person aged 45 to 60 with breast cancer. CDR3 residues: CASSLAFWVGTDTQYF. The CDR3 nucleotides are TGTGCCAGCAGCTTGGCCTTCTGGGTCGGCACAGATACGCAGTATTTT.